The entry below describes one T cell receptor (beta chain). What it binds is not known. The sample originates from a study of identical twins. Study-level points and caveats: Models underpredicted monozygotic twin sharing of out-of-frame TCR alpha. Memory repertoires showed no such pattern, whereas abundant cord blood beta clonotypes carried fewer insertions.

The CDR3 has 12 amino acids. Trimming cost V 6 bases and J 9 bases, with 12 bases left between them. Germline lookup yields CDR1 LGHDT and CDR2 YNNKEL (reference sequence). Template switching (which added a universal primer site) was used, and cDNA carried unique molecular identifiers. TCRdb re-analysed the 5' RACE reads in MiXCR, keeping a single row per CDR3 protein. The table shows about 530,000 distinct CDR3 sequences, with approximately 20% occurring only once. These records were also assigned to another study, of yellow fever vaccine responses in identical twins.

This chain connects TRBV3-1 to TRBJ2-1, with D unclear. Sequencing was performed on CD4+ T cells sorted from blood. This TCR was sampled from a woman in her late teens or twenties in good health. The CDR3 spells CASRILGSEQFF. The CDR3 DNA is TGTGCCAGCAGAATATTAGGCAGTGAGCAGTTCTTC.